This entry lists 24 T cell receptor beta chains sequenced from one sample in a study of read filtering for tumor transcriptome and immune sequencing. This library used roughly 400 ng RNA and molecular barcoded adaptors spanning alpha/delta and beta/gamma chains. From the reads, TCRdb called clonotypes with MiXCR, one entry per CDR3 protein. The sample has over 90,000 distinct CDR3 sequences, approximately 21% seen once. The source material was a population of CD138-negative cells sorted from bone marrow. The receptors derive from a donor at least 40 years old with multiple myeloma.

This clonotype was counted many times. The chain combines TRBV24-1 with TRBJ2-2; 8 bases map to TRBD2. Germline V gene sequence: CDR1 KGHDR, CDR2 SFDVKD. V lost 3 bases and J lost 0; bases outside the gene matches: 8. This CDR3 is 18 amino acids long. The CDR3 sequence: CATSDVKRGPSNTGELFF. CDR3 coding DNA: TGTGCCACCAGTGATGTCAAGCGGGGGCCTTCGAACACCGGGGAGCTGTTTTTT.

V and J are TRBV20-1 and TRBJ1-2; 7 bases are a match to TRBD1. CDR1 and CDR2 (germline): DFQATT, SNEGSKA (reference sequence). The CDR3 is 15 residues long. V lost 0 bases to trimming and J lost 7 bases; unmatched junction nucleotides: 11. CDR3 coding DNA: TGCAGTGCTAGAGATTCTTTCGGGGACAGTCGTGGCTACACCTTC. This encodes CSARDSFGDSRGYTF.

The V call is TRBV2, the J call TRBJ1-3; no firm D call. Per germline, CDR1 SNHLY and CDR2 FYNNEI. There are 10 residues in the CDR3. V was pared by 4 bases and J by 5 bases, with 0 bases between. The CDR3 nucleotides read TGTGCCAGCAGTGGAAACACCATATATTTT. It encodes CASSGNTIYF.

This clonotype was picked up many times. The chain couples TRBV7-9 to TRBJ2-7; weak D call: TRBD1 (5 bases). This CDR3 contains 15 residues. V lost 5 bases and J 0 bases, leaving 14 bases between the germline ends. The V gene's germline CDR1 is SEHNR and CDR2 FQNEAQ (reference sequence). The chain's CDR3 is CASSPVVGHSYEQYF. In DNA form, the CDR3 reads TGTGCCAGCAGCCCGGTGGTGGGGCACTCCTACGAGCAGTACTTC.

This clonotype was seen a handful of times. This chain links TRBV5-1 with TRBJ1-5; no definite D call. V was clipped by 1 base and J by 2 bases, with 10 bases between them. The germline CDR1 and CDR2 sequences are SGHRS and YFSETQ. CDR3 length: 15 amino acids. The CDR3 sequence: CASSLNPGGNQPQHF. DNA of the CDR3: TGCGCCAGCAGCTTGAACCCGGGAGGCAATCAGCCCCAGCATTTT.

On this clonotype: This sequence may be a read error, since a much larger clone differs from it by one base. The chain carries TRBV6-6 and TRBJ2-7, with TRBD2 matching over 9 bases. From germline, CDR1 is MNHNY and CDR2 SVGAGI (reference sequence). CDR3 length: 15 residues. This CDR3 reads CACSYRLAGSYEQYF. The CDR3 DNA sequence: TGTGCCTGCAGTTACCGGCTAGCGGGGAGTTACGAGCAGTACTTC.

V and J are TRBV5-4 and TRBJ2-3, with D perhaps TRBD1 (6 bases). V dropped 4 bases and J dropped 4 bases, with 13 bases sitting between them. The CDR3 sequence is 14 residues long. Germline V gives CDR1 SGHNT, CDR2 YYREEE (reference sequence). CDR3: CASSPRQAPDTQYF. DNA of the CDR3: TGTGCCAGCAGCCCAAGACAGGCCCCAGATACGCAGTATTTT.

This clonotype was seen more than once but under ten times. The V gene is TRBV7-3, the J gene TRBJ1-1; a weak D match, TRBD1 (6 bases). The CDR3 runs 13 residues. Germline V gives CDR1 SGHTA, CDR2 FQGTGA. V gave up 4 bases and J gave up 6 bases, with 12 bases separating them. The CDR3 reads CASSSGYRAEAFF. CDR3 DNA: TGTGCCAGCAGCTCAGGATACAGGGCTGAAGCTTTCTTT.

The table lists this clonotype with many counts. Without the conserved terminal phenylalanine or tryptophan, this CDR3 likely stems from a read error. The V and J genes are TRBV18 and TRBJ1-1; the D gene is possibly TRBD1 (5 bases). Germline values: CDR1 KGHSH, CDR2 LQKENI. V was shortened by 0 bases and J by 1 base, with 6 bases between the two germline ends. This CDR3 has 14 residues. CDR3: CASSPPRGNTEAFL. CDR3 in DNA: TGTGCCAGCTCACCACCGAGGGGGAACACTGAAGCTTTCCTT.

The V gene is TRBV5-1, the J gene TRBJ2-3; a possible D gene is TRBD1 (5 bases). The CDR3 spans 14 residues. CDR1 and CDR2 (germline): SGHRS, YFSETQ. V was clipped by 2 bases and J by 2 bases, with 9 bases between them. CDR3 nucleotides: TGCGCCAGCAGCTTTCAGGGCTTCACAGATACGCAGTATTTT. Translating it yields CASSFQGFTDTQYF.

Comments on this clonotype: This may stem from a read error, because a much larger clone lies one nucleotide away. V is TRBV6-4 and J is TRBJ2-6; D may be TRBD1 (5 bases). Germline V lookup: CDR1 MRHNA, CDR2 SNTAGT. CDR3 length equals 17 residues. DNA for the CDR3: TGTACCAGCAGCCTAGACAGCCACTTCTCTGGGGCCAACGTCCTGACTTTC. Translated: CTSSLDSHFSGANVLTF.

Many counts were recorded for this clonotype. The CDR3: CASSLAPGVSYEQYF. Here the CDR3 DNA reads TGCGCCAGCAGCTTGGCGCCAGGGGTCTCCTACGAGCAGTACTTC. V gene TRBV5-1 combines with J gene TRBJ2-7; perhaps TRBD1 as D (6 bases). V was shortened by 0 bases and J by 0 bases, with 10 bases between the two germline ends. Germline V CDR1 and CDR2: SGHRS, YFSETQ. This CDR3 is built from 15 residues.

This clonotype showed up many times. The genes are TRBV28 and TRBJ2-4; unclear D gene. Trimming cost V 2 bases and J 0 bases, with 2 bases left between them. Per germline, CDR1 MDHEN and CDR2 SYDVKM. The CDR3 is 13 amino acids. CDR3 amino acids: CASSLIAKNIQYF. CDR3 bases: TGTGCCAGCAGTTTAATAGCCAAAAACATTCAGTACTTC.

A note on this clonotype: Being one base from a much bigger clone, this may be a read error. This chain joins TRBV9 and TRBJ2-2, with unresolved D. Germline V lookup: CDR1 SGDLS, CDR2 YYNGEE. This CDR3 spans 14 amino acids. The CDR3 sequence: CASNPTPNAGELFF. The DNA for the CDR3 is TGTGCCAGCAACCCTACACCGAACGCCGGGGAGCTGTTTTTT. The full variable domain, rest sourced from reference TRBV9 and TRBJ2-2, is DSGVTQTPKHLITATGQRVTLRCSPRSGDLSVYWYQQSLDQGLQFLIQYYNGEERAKGNILERFSAQQFPDLHSELNLSSLELGDSALYFCASNPTPNAGELFFGEGSRLTVL.

The chain has TRBV29-1 and TRBJ2-3, with unresolved D. V was trimmed by 4 bases and J by 0 bases, leaving 5 bases between them. Germline-derived CDR1 and CDR2 are SQVTM and ANQGSEA. This CDR3 comprises 12 residues. The CDR3 region is CSVVGSTDTQYF. The CDR3 DNA reads TGCAGCGTTGTGGGCAGCACAGATACGCAGTATTTT.

The rearrangement uses TRBV28 and TRBJ1-6; D uncertain. The germline V gene has CDR1 MDHEN and CDR2 SYDVKM. This CDR3 has 12 residues. Trimming removed 5 bases at V and 12 bases at J, with 11 bases between. The CDR3 DNA reads TGTGCCAGCAGTCTTCCGTCCGGACCCCTCCACTTT. As protein: CASSLPSGPLHF. Drawing the rest from reference TRBV28 and TRBJ1-6, the complete variable domain is DVKVTQSSRYLVKRTGEKVFLECVQDMDHENMFWYRQDPGLGLRLIYFSYDVKMKEKGDIPEGYSVSREKKERFSLILESASTNQTSMYLCASSLPSGPLHFGNGTRLTVT.

The table lists this clonotype with many counts. This chain joins TRBV20-1 and TRBJ2-7, with D hard to call. Looked up from germline, CDR1 is DFQATT and CDR2 is SNEGSKA (reference sequence). Trimming took off 3 bases at V and 1 base at J, with 13 bases between the two ends. The CDR3 runs 14 residues. CDR3 sequence: CSASWSNFSYEQYF. For the CDR3, the DNA is TGCAGTGCTAGTTGGTCTAACTTTTCCTACGAGCAGTACTTC.

This clonotype was recorded a few times. The chain employs TRBV21-1 and TRBJ2-2; the D call in the table, TRBD1, was not verified against the DNA. TRBV21-1 is designated a pseudogene. The CDR3 loop spans 15 amino acids. DNA of the CDR3: TGTGCCAGCAGCACGACAGGAGCAAACACCGGGGAGCTGTTTTTT. It specifies CASSTTGANTGELFF.

The chain recombines TRBV20-1 with TRBJ2-6, with TRBD1 as a possible D gene (6 bases). V shed 7 bases and J shed 1 base, with 8 bases lying between them. Per germline, CDR1 DFQATT and CDR2 SNEGSKA (reference sequence). This CDR3 has 13 amino acids. CDR3 loop: CSVGGSGANVLTF. As DNA, the CDR3 is TGCAGTGTAGGGGGATCTGGGGCCAACGTCCTGACTTTC.

There are many counts of this clonotype. The V and J genes are TRBV4-1 and TRBJ1-1; D not resolved. Trimming stripped 1 base from V and 2 bases from J, with 11 bases between. In germline, CDR1 is MGHRA, CDR2 YSYEKL. This CDR3 contains 15 residues. CDR3 coding DNA: TGCGCCAGCAGCCAAGTTGCAGTTCGAAACACTGAAGCTTTCTTT. Amino acid sequence: CASSQVAVRNTEAFF.

This clonotype came up many times. The rearrangement links TRBV18 to TRBJ1-1, with D maybe TRBD1 (5 bases). CDR1 and CDR2 from the germline V gene are KGHSH and LQKENI. V shed 6 bases and J shed 3 bases, with 17 bases lying between them. The CDR3 loop spans 15 amino acids. CDR3 nucleotides: TGTGCCAGCTCCCGACGACAGAACACGGACACTGAAGCTTTCTTT. Encoded protein: CASSRRQNTDTEAFF. The variable domain in full, with the rest retrieved from reference TRBV18 and TRBJ1-1, is NAGVMQNPRHLVRRRGQEARLRCSPMKGHSHVYWYRQLPEEGLKFMVYLQKENIIDESGMPKERFSAEFPKEGPSILRIQQVVRGDSAAYFCASSRRQNTDTEAFFGQGTRLTVV.

This clonotype was picked up many times. V is TRBV5-1 and J is TRBJ2-1; 8 bases are a match to TRBD2. V shed 5 bases and J 6 bases; nucleotides not matched to a gene: 7. Germline lookup yields CDR1 SGHRS and CDR2 YFSETQ. The CDR3 is made up of 14 amino acids. CDR3: CASSDGGAGNEQFF. In DNA form, the CDR3 reads TGCGCCAGCAGTGACGGGGGGGCGGGCAATGAGCAGTTCTTC.

This clonotype was observed at least ten times. CDR3 bases: TGCAGTGCTAGACCGCCTCGGGGGCCAAACACCGGGGAGCTGTTTTTT. Its translation: CSARPPRGPNTGELFF. The V gene is TRBV20-1, the J gene TRBJ2-2, with D perhaps TRBD1 or TRBD2 (6 bases each). Germline lookup yields CDR1 DFQATT and CDR2 SNEGSKA (reference sequence). Trimming left V 2 bases short and J 2 bases short, with 15 bases between. The CDR3 covers 16 residues.

This clonotype showed up just a few times. This chain connects TRBV20-1 to TRBJ2-7; possibly TRBD2 for D (6 bases). V dropped 3 bases and J dropped 7 bases, with 16 bases sitting between them. This CDR3 region has 13 residues. Per germline, CDR1 DFQATT and CDR2 SNEGSKA (reference sequence). The CDR3 protein is CSARGPLGGEQYF. In DNA form, the CDR3 reads TGCAGTGCTAGGGGACCCCTGGGGGGAGAGCAGTACTTC.